This T cell receptor beta chain derives from a study of blood T cell repertoires in COVID-19. As for the study in general: COVID-19 samples collected from the United States, Italy and Spain covered acute and convalescent phases.

Seattle's enrolled individuals joined amid active infection and were then monitored longitudinally. Original processing notes: Reference gene primer amplification in the assay estimated nucleated cell counts. The method was immunoSEQ multiplex PCR; TCRdb's version includes in-frame clones alone and lacks a portion of them. From that table come the V and J calls and clone size; the DNA was used to work out D and trimming. Altogether 250,000 or so clones are present, about nine tenths being singletons, with the ten largest covering over 0.8%. V lost 7 bases, J lost 4 bases, and 4 bases stayed unmatched. Per the germline V gene, CDR1 is MNHEY and CDR2 is SVGAGI. CDR3 size: 14 residues.

The origin of this receptor is a man aged 25 to 40 with COVID-19, enrolled during active disease. This sequence joins TRBV6-5 and TRBJ1-1, with 12 bases matching TRBD1. Input material: peripheral blood. The CDR3 region is CASILGQGATEAFF. Written as DNA, the CDR3 is TGTGCCAGCATCCTGGGACAGGGGGCCACTGAAGCTTTCTTT.